This T cell receptor (beta chain) is drawn from a study of Graves' ophthalmopathy and Graves' hyperthyroidism. General observations from the study: Most expanded thyroid clonotypes above 0.001 frequency also appeared in blood. Ophthalmopathy cases were distinguished from stable hyperthyroidism by a 13-signature model, reaching 85% to 90% sensitivity and about 80% specificity.

Amplification from RNA transcripts yielded the TCR beta CDR3 regions. The first-round RT-PCR employed HTBI primers together with the Qiagen OneStep RT-PCR kit. A multiplex PCR was then performed as the second round. Each CDR3 protein is one row after TCRdb ran MiXCR on the multiplex PCR reads. The data show 300,000 to 400,000 distinct CDR3 sequences, with roughly 15% seen just once and roughly an eighth held by the top ten. Ten or more counts support this clonotype. Its antigen remains unidentified. V shed 0 bases and J shed 1 base, with 13 bases lying between them. The CDR3 loop spans 17 amino acids. CDR1 SGHVS and CDR2 FQNEAQ come from the germline V gene. Those donors who had ophthalmopathy presented with moderate-to-severe activity, a CAS of ≥3, a NOSPECS of ≥4 and a duration under 3 months. About 10 ml of fresh blood yielded the PBMCs by density gradient.

Specimen: peripheral blood. This chain joins TRBV7-8 and TRBJ1-3; a possible D gene is TRBD1 (5 bases). The clonotype originates from an adult man with Graves' ophthalmopathy. CDR3 residues: CASSLAAGHRSGNTIYF. In DNA, the CDR3 is TGTGCCAGCAGCTTAGCGGCAGGGCATAGATCTGGAAACACCATATATTTT.